Below, 30 T cell receptor beta chains from the same sample are listed, as sequenced in a study of neoadjuvant anti-PD-1 for oral cavity cancer. Libraries were prepared by immunoSEQ multiplex PCR; TCRdb keeps only in-frame clonotypes and omits some of them. The data hold around 15,000 clones, with about 70% observed a single time. The material sequenced was PBMCs, taken before nivolumab (anti-PD-1) treatment. These receptors came from a person between 40 and 79 years old with oral cavity squamous cell carcinoma.

The J gene is TRBJ1-2, the V gene TRBV11-2, with TRBD1 identical over 9 bases. V shed 8 bases and J 4 bases; nucleotides not matched to a gene: 11. This CDR3 has 15 residues. Germline V gene lookup returns CDR1 SGHAT and CDR2 FQNNGV. The CDR3 spells CASRKPGQGFYGYTF. CDR3 nucleotide sequence: TGTGCCAGCCGCAAACCGGGACAGGGATTCTATGGCTACACCTTC.

This chain's CDR3 is CASSEQGGTDTQYF. The CDR3 DNA reads TGTGCCAGCAGTGAACAGGGAGGCACAGATACGCAGTATTTT. The rearrangement uses TRBV2 and TRBJ2-3; D is tentatively TRBD1 or TRBD2 (5 bases each). V lost 2 bases, J lost 1 base, and 7 bases lay in between. The CDR3 has 14 residues. The germline CDR1 and CDR2 sequences are SNHLY and FYNNEI. The variable domain in full, completed from reference TRBV2 and TRBJ2-3, reads EPEVTQTPSHQVTQMGQEVILRCVPISNHLYFYWYRQILGQKVEFLVSFYNNEISEKSEIFDDQFSVERPDGSNFTLKIRSTKLEDSAMYFCASSEQGGTDTQYFGPGTRLTVL.

This sequence joins TRBV5-6 and TRBJ2-3, with D perhaps matching TRBD2 (5 bases). CDR1 and CDR2 from the germline V gene are SGHDT and YYEEEE. V lost 4 bases and J lost 3, with 15 bases in between. This CDR3 has 15 residues. CDR3 coding DNA: TGTGCCAGCAGCCGCAGGAGGCTGGGGACAGATACGCAGTATTTT. Amino acid sequence: CASSRRRLGTDTQYF.

V gene TRBV2 combines with J gene TRBJ2-2; D may be TRBD2 (6 bases). Germline lookup yields CDR1 SNHLY and CDR2 FYNNEI. The CDR3 sequence is 13 residues long. V was pared by 11 bases and J by 5 bases, with 15 bases between. The CDR3 sequence: CAPGEFRTGELFF. Written as DNA, the CDR3 is TGTGCCCCGGGAGAGTTTCGAACCGGGGAGCTGTTTTTT.

This chain joins TRBV6-5 and TRBJ1-2; 7 positions match TRBD1. There are 14 residues in the CDR3. Germline V lookup: CDR1 MNHEY, CDR2 SVGAGI. V was pared by 4 bases and J by 2 bases, with 4 bases of the junction left unmatched. The CDR3 DNA sequence: TGTGCCAGCAGTTGGGACAGTATAAACTATGGCTACACCTTC. Translated: CASSWDSINYGYTF.

V and J are TRBV5-1 and TRBJ2-3; 14 bases line up with TRBD2. Germline values: CDR1 SGHRS, CDR2 YFSETQ. The V segment lost 4 bases and the J segment 7 bases; nucleotides outside the gene matches: 8. The CDR3 spans 16 residues. The CDR3 loop reads CASSAGLAGARNTQYF. DNA for the CDR3: TGCGCCAGCAGCGCGGGACTAGCGGGAGCTAGGAATACGCAGTATTTT.

The chain employs TRBV29-1 and TRBJ2-3, with a tentative D call TRBD2 (6 bases). V was trimmed by 4 bases and J by 0 bases, leaving 11 bases between them. This CDR3 is 14 amino acids long. Germline CDR1 is SQVTM and CDR2 is ANQGSEA. CDR3: CSVGSGVSTDTQYF. The CDR3 DNA sequence: TGCAGCGTTGGCTCGGGAGTAAGCACAGATACGCAGTATTTT.

The rearrangement links TRBV5-1 to TRBJ2-3, with D possibly being TRBD2 (5 bases). The V end was cut by 0 bases, the J end by 4 bases, with 9 bases between. The CDR3 has 14 residues. The germline V gene has CDR1 SGHRS and CDR2 YFSETQ. For the CDR3, the DNA is TGCGCCAGCAGCTTGGGAGGGATTTCAGATACGCAGTATTTT. This encodes CASSLGGISDTQYF.

V gene TRBV7-9 combines with J gene TRBJ1-1, with TRBD1 matching over 7 bases. V lost 1 base and J lost 4; bases outside the gene matches: 9. CDR1 SEHNR and CDR2 FQNEAQ come from the germline V gene (reference sequence). The CDR3 is made up of 16 amino acids. The CDR3 DNA reads as TGTGCCAGCAGCTTAGGAATGGGAGGGGGCATCACTGAAGCTTTCTTT. As protein: CASSLGMGGGITEAFF.

The chain couples TRBV7-2 to TRBJ1-5; maybe TRBD1 (5 bases). The CDR3 is made up of 14 amino acids. CDR1 and CDR2 from the germline V gene are SGHTA and FQGNSA. V lost 4 bases and J 6 bases, leaving 13 bases between the germline ends. CDR3 sequence (DNA): TGTGCCAGCAGCTCGGGGGAGGGCCTTCAGCCCCAGCATTTT. As protein: CASSSGEGLQPQHF. Looking up the rest from reference TRBV7-2 and TRBJ1-5 gives the full variable domain: GAGVSQSPSNKVTEKGKDVELRCDPISGHTALYWYRQSLGQGLEFLIYFQGNSAPDKSGLPSDRFSAERTGGSVSTLTIQRTQQEDSAVYLCASSSGEGLQPQHFGDGTRLSIL.

This clone has only a few counts. The J gene is TRBJ1-5, the V gene TRBV6-1; no definite D call. V lost 4 bases to trimming and J lost 3 bases, with 16 bases between them. CDR3 size: 16 residues. CDR1 and CDR2 (germline): MNHNS, SASEGT. CDR3 protein: CASSVSAGLNNQPQHF. Written as DNA, the CDR3 is TGTGCCAGCAGTGTTTCAGCCGGGCTTAACAATCAGCCCCAGCATTTT.

The V call is TRBV19, the J call TRBJ2-1, with 10 bases that match TRBD2. Germline V CDR1 and CDR2: LNHDA, SQIVND (reference sequence). V shed 3 bases and J 5 bases; nucleotides not matched to a gene: 7. The CDR3 loop spans 16 amino acids. The CDR3 DNA reads TGTGCCAGTAGTATTAAGGCACTAGCGGGGAACAATGAGCAGTTCTTC. Translating gives CASSIKALAGNNEQFF.

In its sample, this clone ranks as medium-sized. The chain joins TRBV11-2 to TRBJ1-2; TRBD1 aligns across 9 bases. The CDR3 covers 13 residues. Germline CDR1 and CDR2: SGHAT and FQNNGV. The junction had 7 bases not matched to a gene; V was cut back by 5 bases and J by 9 bases. The DNA for the CDR3 is TGTGCCAGCAGCCCCGGGACAGGGAGCAGCTACACCTTC. Its translation is CASSPGTGSSYTF. Full variable domain (remainder filled in from reference TRBV11-2 and TRBJ1-2): EAGVAQSPRYKIIEKRQSVAFWCNPISGHATLYWYQQILGQGPKLLIQFQNNGVVDDSQLPKDRFSAERLKGVDSTLKIQPAKLEDSAVYLCASSPGTGSSYTFGSGTRLTVV.

This rearrangement joins TRBV7-3 to TRBJ2-5, with a weak D call TRBD2 (5 bases). Germline CDR1 and CDR2: SGHTA and FQGTGA. This CDR3 has 14 residues. Trimming shortened V by 0 bases and J by 2 bases, and 7 bases separated the two germline ends. CDR3: CASSLTGVQETQYF. As DNA, the CDR3 is TGTGCCAGCAGCTTAACGGGAGTGCAAGAGACCCAGTACTTC.

This clone was counted a few times. This chain joins TRBV21-1 and TRBJ2-7; TRBD2 is the table's D call and was not checked against the DNA. TRBV21-1 is deemed a pseudogene. CDR3 size: 13 residues. The CDR3 here is CASSNRETYEQYF. The CDR3, as DNA: TGTGCCAGCAGCAACCGGGAAACCTACGAGCAGTACTTC.

The CDR3 spells CASSVGENTEAFF. The CDR3 region has the DNA TGTGCCAGCAGCGTAGGGGAGAACACTGAAGCTTTCTTT. The genes are TRBV9 and TRBJ1-1; the D is unclear. V dropped 0 bases and J dropped 1 base, with 4 bases sitting between them. CDR3 size: 13 residues. Germline-derived CDR1 and CDR2 are SGDLS and YYNGEE.

A single count supports this clone. The gene calls are TRBV2 and TRBJ2-5; D may be TRBD1 or TRBD2 (5 bases each). The CDR3 covers 13 residues. Trimming cost V 3 bases and J 5 bases, with 10 bases left between them. Germline V gives CDR1 SNHLY, CDR2 FYNNEI. The CDR3 DNA reads TGTGCCAGCAGTGACGGGGCGCGGGAGACCCAGTACTTC. It yields the protein CASSDGARETQYF.

The genes are TRBV7-3 and TRBJ2-2; D gene ambiguous. This CDR3 is 14 amino acids long. The ends were cut back, 5 bases at V and 3 bases at J, with 10 bases in the middle. Per germline, CDR1 SGHTA and CDR2 FQGTGA. CDR3 sequence: CASSIVHDTGELFF. The CDR3 DNA reads TGTGCCAGCAGCATAGTACATGACACCGGGGAGCTGTTTTTT.

This clone appeared a few times. The chain links TRBV6-6 to TRBJ2-2, with D maybe TRBD1 (5 bases). The CDR3 length is 15 residues. V lost 0 bases to trimming and J lost 7 bases, with 12 bases between them. Germline V gene data show CDR1 as MNHNY and CDR2 as SVGAGI (reference sequence). The CDR3, as DNA: TGTGCCAGCAGTTACTCGAGGCAGGGATACGGGGAGCTGTTTTTT. Translated, it gives CASSYSRQGYGELFF.

This clone showed up just a few times. This rearrangement joins TRBV5-5 to TRBJ1-5, with D perhaps TRBD1 (5 bases). From germline, CDR1 is SGHKS and CDR2 YYEKEE (reference sequence). The CDR3 length is 16 residues. V gave up 1 base and J gave up 2 bases, with 13 bases separating them. In DNA form, the CDR3 reads TGTGCCAGCAGCTTGTCCCTTTGGGGCGGCAATCAGCCCCAGCATTTT. Amino acids: CASSLSLWGGNQPQHF.

This clone was recorded once. The chain has TRBV25-1 and TRBJ2-5, with D maybe TRBD2 (7 bases). Trimming cost V 4 bases and J 7 bases, with 16 bases left between them. The CDR3 is made up of 14 amino acids. CDR1 and CDR2 from the germline V gene are MGHDK and SYGVNS. CDR3 region: CASSGLEGGGTQYF. In nucleotides, the CDR3 is TGTGCCAGCAGTGGTTTAGAGGGAGGGGGGACCCAGTACTTC.

V and J are TRBV5-6 and TRBJ2-7; D is undetermined. This CDR3 spans 14 amino acids. CDR1 is SGHDT, CDR2 YYEEEE, per germline. The V end lost 0 bases, the J end lost 3 bases, and 10 bases lay between the germline ends. In DNA form, the CDR3 reads TGTGCCAGCAGCTTGGGGCCACAGATCTACGAGCAGTACTTC. Translating gives CASSLGPQIYEQYF.

This clone was recorded a few times. The rearrangement joins TRBV11-3 to TRBJ1-1; D not resolved. Germline V gene lookup returns CDR1 SGHNT and CDR2 YENEEA. With 1 base removed from V and 1 base from J, the gap between germline ends came to 7 bases. The CDR3 totals 14 residues. The CDR3 spells CASSLAGQNTEAFF. In nucleotides, the CDR3 is TGTGCCAGCAGCTTAGCTGGGCAGAACACTGAAGCTTTCTTT.

The genes are TRBV28 and TRBJ2-7; 11 positions agree with TRBD1. V lost 3 bases, J lost 9 bases, and 1 base stayed unmatched. Germline V gene sequence: CDR1 MDHEN, CDR2 SYDVKM. There are 12 residues in the CDR3. CDR3 sequence (DNA): TGTGCCAGCAGTTTGGGGACAGGGGGGCAGTACTTC. Its protein is CASSLGTGGQYF.

The rearrangement links TRBV6-1 to TRBJ2-7; the match to TRBD1 covers 8 bases. With 3 bases clipped from V and 4 bases from J, the junction kept 8 bases outside the gene matches. Germline CDR1 is MNHNS and CDR2 is SASEGT. The CDR3 length is 15 residues. CDR3 residues: CASSDGQGASYEQYF. The DNA for the CDR3 is TGTGCCAGCAGTGACGGGCAGGGGGCATCTTACGAGCAGTACTTC.

The table lists this clone with a few counts. Within the sample, other DNA sequences also encode this same CDR3. This chain links TRBV9 with TRBJ2-7, with 9 nucleotides matching TRBD2. The germline V gene has CDR1 SGDLS and CDR2 YYNGEE. With 0 bases clipped from V and 2 bases from J, the junction kept 3 bases outside the gene matches. CDR3 length: 15 amino acids. The CDR3 DNA follows: TGTGCCAGCAGCGTAGGAGCGGGAGGAACCTACGAGCAGTACTTC. This encodes CASSVGAGGTYEQYF.

The chain combines TRBV2 with TRBJ2-1; possible D gene TRBD1, 6 bases. This CDR3 is 15 amino acids long. The V end was cut by 6 bases, the J end by 2 bases, with 14 bases between. The germline V gene has CDR1 SNHLY and CDR2 FYNNEI. CDR3 amino acids: CASSGQMIPYNEQFF. The CDR3 nucleotides read TGTGCCAGCAGCGGACAGATGATTCCCTACAATGAGCAGTTCTTC.

This clone was observed a few times. The chain joins TRBV19 to TRBJ2-5; maybe TRBD2 (5 bases). CDR3 length equals 14 residues. Germline V lookup: CDR1 LNHDA, CDR2 SQIVND (reference sequence). Deletions cut 4 bases from V and 5 bases from J, with 14 bases between. DNA for the CDR3: TGTGCCAGTAGTAAGTCCGGGAATCTGGAGACCCAGTACTTC. Translation gives CASSKSGNLETQYF.

This clone was recorded only once. The genes are TRBV30 and TRBJ2-5; the match to TRBD2 covers 9 bases. The germline V gene encodes CDR1 GTSNPN and CDR2 SVGIG (reference sequence). This CDR3 region has 14 residues. J gave up 4 bases and V 3 bases, and 6 bases lay outside the gene matches. CDR3 nucleotides: TGTGCCTGGAGGGTAGCGGGAGTGAGAGAGACCCAGTACTTC. Protein sequence: CAWRVAGVRETQYF.

The chain combines TRBV5-4 with TRBJ2-4; 9 nucleotides agree with TRBD2. CDR3 length equals 15 residues. Unmatched junction bases numbered 4, after V lost 4 bases and J lost 2 bases. CDR1 is SGHNT, CDR2 YYREEE, per germline (reference sequence). In DNA, the CDR3 is TGTGCCAGCAGCGCGACTAGCGGATCCAAAAACATTCAGTACTTC. Translating gives CASSATSGSKNIQYF.